This passage covers 13 T cell receptor beta chains from one sample sequenced in a study of T cells in Graves' hyperthyroidism and ophthalmopathy. Using RNA transcripts as the source, TCR beta CDR3 regions were amplified. A first-round RT-PCR of the TCR CDR3 used the HTBI primer set. TCRdb processed the multiplex PCR reads anew with MiXCR; each CDR3 protein has one entry. The sample lists some 720,000 distinct CDR3 sequences, approximately 16% seen once, with roughly 8% in the top ten. Sequencing was carried out using blood. These receptors originate from a man aged 18 to 29 with Graves' hyperthyroidism.

The J gene is TRBJ2-5, the V gene TRBV2, with 10 bases that match TRBD2. CDR3 size: 15 residues. The germline gives CDR1 SNHLY, CDR2 FYNNEI. V lost 4 bases to trimming and J lost 4 bases; unmatched junction nucleotides: 6. The CDR3 DNA reads as TGTGCCAGCAGTGGAGCGGGAGGGCCTTCAGAGACCCAGTACTTC. Translating it yields CASSGAGGPSETQYF.

Ten or more counts support this clonotype. The rearrangement links TRBV6-1 to TRBJ2-1; D might be TRBD2 (6 bases). Trimming removed 7 bases at V and 9 bases at J, with 25 bases between. Per the germline V gene, CDR1 is MNHNS and CDR2 is SASEGT. The CDR3 sequence is 16 residues long. CDR3 protein: CASTSSEGGREFEQFF. CDR3 nucleotide sequence: TGTGCCAGCACATCGTCCGAGGGAGGCCGAGAATTTGAGCAGTTCTTC.

This clonotype was counted between two and nine times. The chain carries TRBV27 and TRBJ1-5, with TRBD1 matching 10 bases. The germline V gene has CDR1 MNHEY and CDR2 SMNVEV (reference sequence). V lost 6 bases and J lost 6; bases outside the gene matches: 5. The CDR3 extends over 14 amino acids. CDR3 residues: CASSPGQGFQPQHF. Written as DNA, the CDR3 is TGTGCCAGCAGCCCGGGACAGGGGTTTCAGCCCCAGCATTTT.

Details on this clonotype: A much larger clone is a single base away; this may be a read error. The rearrangement joins TRBV11-1 to TRBJ2-1, with 9 bases that match TRBD1. Germline V gene sequence: CDR1 SGHAT, CDR2 FQDESV (reference sequence). The CDR3 is 12 amino acids. This CDR3 reads CTSSQDRGGQFF. The DNA of the CDR3 is TGTACCAGCAGCCAGGACAGGGGCGGGCAGTTCTTC.

This clonotype was seen a handful of times. The chain joins TRBV20-1 to TRBJ2-3, with TRBD2 identical over 13 bases. After removal of 7 bases from V and 6 bases from J, the junction contained 10 bases not matched to a gene. The germline V gene has CDR1 DFQATT and CDR2 SNEGSKA (reference sequence). This CDR3 comprises 15 residues. CDR3 DNA: TGCAGTGGCACTAGCGGGGGGGACTTAGTCGATACGCAGTATTTT. Its protein product is CSGTSGGDLVDTQYF.

J is TRBJ1-5 and V is TRBV7-6; 8 positions match TRBD1. The germline gives CDR1 SGHVS, CDR2 FNYEAQ. The CDR3 covers 15 residues. The V segment lost 1 base and the J segment 2 bases; nucleotides outside the gene matches: 1. The CDR3 DNA sequence: TGTGCCAGCAGCTTAGAGACAGGGGGCAATCAGCCCCAGCATTTT. Translation gives CASSLETGGNQPQHF.

The chain links TRBV29-1 to TRBJ2-1; no definite D call. V was pared by 3 bases and J by 0 bases, with 18 bases between. Germline V gene sequence: CDR1 SQVTM, CDR2 ANQGSEA. The CDR3 loop spans 17 amino acids. Here the CDR3 DNA reads TGCAGCGTTGACCCCTTCGGAACGCTTAGCTCCTACAATGAGCAGTTCTTC. Translated, it gives CSVDPFGTLSSYNEQFF.

This clonotype has more than one count but fewer than ten. V usage is TRBV5-1 and J usage is TRBJ2-1; D is possibly TRBD2 (5 bases). The CDR3 is 15 residues long. Trimming pared 2 bases from V and 2 bases from J, leaving 11 bases between. Germline values: CDR1 SGHRS, CDR2 YFSETQ. CDR3 DNA: TGCGCCAGCAGCTTTATGGCGGGTACCTACAATGAGCAGTTCTTC. Translation: CASSFMAGTYNEQFF.

The chain recombines TRBV20-1 with TRBJ1-1, with a possible D match to TRBD1 (6 bases). The CDR3 is made up of 12 amino acids. Germline V gene lookup returns CDR1 DFQATT and CDR2 SNEGSKA (reference sequence). CDR3 amino acids: CSLDSMNTEAFF. The CDR3 DNA reads as TGCAGCCTGGACAGCATGAACACTGAAGCTTTCTTT.

In this sample, this clonotype turned up a few times. The chain couples TRBV30 to TRBJ2-1, with 9 positions matching TRBD1. Germline CDR1 is GTSNPN and CDR2 is SVGIG (reference sequence). J was trimmed by 7 bases and V by 8 bases; bases with no gene match: 15. The CDR3 is 15 residues long. Here the CDR3 reads CALPRSGTGRNEQFF. In DNA form, the CDR3 reads TGTGCCCTACCCCGATCCGGGACAGGGAGGAATGAGCAGTTCTTC.

Only one count was recorded for this clonotype. This chain uses TRBV19 with TRBJ2-3, with D possibly being TRBD1 or TRBD2 (5 bases each). The CDR3 has 12 residues. Trimming shortened V by 5 bases and J by 9 bases, and 12 bases separated the two germline ends. Germline V gene sequence: CDR1 LNHDA, CDR2 SQIVND (reference sequence). CDR3 amino acids: CASSPPGQTQYF. The CDR3 DNA reads TGTGCCAGTAGTCCCCCGGGGCAGACGCAGTATTTT.

This clonotype was seen ten or more times. This chain uses TRBV6-1 with TRBJ2-3; 7 nucleotides agree with TRBD2. CDR3 length: 17 amino acids. With 6 bases clipped from V and 0 bases from J, the junction kept 12 bases outside the gene matches. CDR1 and CDR2 from the germline V gene are MNHNS and SASEGT. In DNA form, the CDR3 reads TGTGCCAGCAGGGACGGGACCGCGGGAGCGAGCACAGATACGCAGTATTTT. Protein: CASRDGTAGASTDTQYF.

This clonotype showed up just a few times. V gene TRBV19 combines with J gene TRBJ1-1, with D possibly being TRBD1 (6 bases). In germline, CDR1 is LNHDA, CDR2 SQIVND (reference sequence). V lost 0 bases and J lost 3, with 8 bases in between. This CDR3 spans 14 amino acids. The DNA of the CDR3 is TGTGCCAGTAGTATAGAAGGGGGGTACACTGAAGCTTTCTTT. Amino acids: CASSIEGGYTEAFF.